A single T cell receptor (beta chain) is shown here with its context. Antigen unknown. This sample was taken from a study of CXCR3-negative and CXCR3-positive naive CD8 T cells. 5' RACE that incorporated UMI labels was used to prepare the TRB cDNA libraries. From its re-call of the 5' RACE reads, TCRdb lists each CDR3 protein once, without DNA. Its table lists 100,000 to 150,000 distinct CDR3 sequences. General observations from the study: Researchers reported similar TRBV-TRBJ usage in naive CXCR3-negative and CXCR3-positive cells, though memory differed. Memory CD8+ T cell repertoires were far less diverse than both naive subsets.

The CDR3 covers 16 residues. Germline lookup yields CDR1 SGHVS and CDR2 FQNEAQ. The origin of this receptor is a human donor in good health. Some clones in this sample may be carry-over from other donors' samples. J is TRBJ2-5 and V is TRBV7-8; the TCRdb call, TRBD1, lacks DNA for checking. Sequenced sample: naive CXCR3- CD8+ T cells from blood. Subset reported: CD45RO-CCR7+CD27+CD95- naive CD8+ T cells lacking CXCR3 (TNR3-). CDR3 sequence reads: CASSLQTGELQETQYF.